The source of this T cell receptor beta chain is a study of blood T cell repertoires in COVID-19. At the level of the study: Donors in the United States, Italy and Spain gave samples during acute or convalescent COVID-19. The analysed material was cDNA or gDNA that came from T cells, B-cell-depleted T cells, or PBMCs.

Original processing methods: It was from reference gene primer amplification that nucleated cell counts were estimated. Sequencing used immunoSEQ multiplex PCR; TCRdb keeps in-frame clones, though not all of them. V and J calls and clone size follow that table, whereas D and trimming were derived from the DNA. Of 250,000 to 400,000 clones in the sample, about 90% are singletons; the top ten hold less than 3.5%. V lost 11 bases to trimming and J lost 0 bases, with 16 bases between them. Germline CDR1 SEHNR, CDR2 FQNEAQ (reference sequence). The length of the CDR3 is 14 residues. A Seattle source enrolled patients during active infection and followed them longitudinally.

The sequence was obtained from a woman in her thirties with COVID-19, enrolled during active disease. The chain links TRBV7-9 to TRBJ1-1; tentative D call: TRBD1 (5 bases). The sequenced material came from peripheral blood. The DNA of the CDR3 is TGTGCCGCCTCGGGGGACCCCATGAACACTGAAGCTTTCTTT. It codes for CAASGDPMNTEAFF.